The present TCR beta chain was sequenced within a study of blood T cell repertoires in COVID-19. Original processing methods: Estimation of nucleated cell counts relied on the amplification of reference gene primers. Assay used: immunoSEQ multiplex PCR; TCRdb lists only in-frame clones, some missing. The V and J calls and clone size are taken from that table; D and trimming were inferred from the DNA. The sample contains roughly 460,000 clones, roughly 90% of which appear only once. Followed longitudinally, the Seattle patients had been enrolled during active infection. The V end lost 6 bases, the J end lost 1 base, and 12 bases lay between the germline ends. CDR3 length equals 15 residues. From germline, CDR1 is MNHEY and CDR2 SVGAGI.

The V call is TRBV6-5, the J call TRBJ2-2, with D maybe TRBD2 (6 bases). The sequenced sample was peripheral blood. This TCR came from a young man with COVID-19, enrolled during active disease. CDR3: CASRAGTRNTGELFF. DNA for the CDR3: TGTGCCAGCAGGGCCGGGACTCGGAACACCGGGGAGCTGTTTTTT.